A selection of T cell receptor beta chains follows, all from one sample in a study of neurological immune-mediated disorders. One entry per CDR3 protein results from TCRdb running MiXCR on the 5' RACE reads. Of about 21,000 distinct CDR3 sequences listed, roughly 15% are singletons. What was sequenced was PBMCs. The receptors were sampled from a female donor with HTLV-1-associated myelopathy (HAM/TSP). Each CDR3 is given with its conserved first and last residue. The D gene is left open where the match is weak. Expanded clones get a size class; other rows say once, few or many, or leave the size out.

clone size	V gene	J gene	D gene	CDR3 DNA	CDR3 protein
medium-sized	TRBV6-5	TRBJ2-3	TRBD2	TGTGCCAGCAGTTACCGTATACTAGCGGGGGGGCCAGATACGCAGTATTTT	CASSYRILAGGPDTQYF
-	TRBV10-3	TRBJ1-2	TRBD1	TGTGCCATCAGTGAGTCGACAGGGGGCTATGGATACACCTTC	CAISESTGGYGYTF
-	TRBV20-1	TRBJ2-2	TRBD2	TGCAGTGTTCTTAGCGGGAGAGCCCCCGGGGAGCTGTTTTTT	CSVLSGRAPGELFF
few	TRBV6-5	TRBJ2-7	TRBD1	TGTGCCAGCGGAAAATTGGGACAGGGGACCGACGAGCAGTACTTC	CASGKLGQGTDEQYF
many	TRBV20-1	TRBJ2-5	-	TGCAGTGCTAGGCAATTTGGAGGGGAGACCCAGTACTTC	CSARQFGGETQYF
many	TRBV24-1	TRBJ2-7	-	TGTGCCACCAGTGCTGGAGGGGGGATGTCCTACGAGCAGTACTTC	CATSAGGGMSYEQYF
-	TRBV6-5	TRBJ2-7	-	TGTGCCAGCAGTTTGTACAGCACCTACGAGCAGTACTTC	CASSLYSTYEQYF
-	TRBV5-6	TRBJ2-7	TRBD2	TGTGCCAGCAGCTTGGCTACTAGCGGCTACGAGCAGTACTTC	CASSLATSGYEQYF
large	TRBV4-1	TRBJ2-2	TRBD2	TGCGCCAGCAGCCAAAGACCAGCGGGGGGTTTCACCGGGGAGCTGTTTTTT	CASSQRPAGGFTGELFF
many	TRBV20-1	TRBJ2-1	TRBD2	TGCAGTGCGCAAGCGGGGGCGTACAATGAGCAGTTCTTC	CSAQAGAYNEQFF
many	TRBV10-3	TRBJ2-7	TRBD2	TGTGCCACCACAACAACAAGCGGGGGGGACACCTACGAGCAGTACTTC	CATTTTSGGDTYEQYF
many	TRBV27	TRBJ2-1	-	TGTGCCAGCATGGGGATGGGGGTTGAGCAGTTCTTC	CASMGMGVEQFF
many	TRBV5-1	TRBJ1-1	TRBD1	TGCGCCAGCAGCTTGAGGACAGGGGATGAAGCTTTCTTT	CASSLRTGDEAFF
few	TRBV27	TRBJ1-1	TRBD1	TGTGCCAGCAGCTCAGGGACAGGGAACACTGAAGCTTTCTTT	CASSSGTGNTEAFF
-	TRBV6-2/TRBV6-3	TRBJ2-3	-	TGTGCCAGCACCGATGGGTACACAGATACGCAGTATTTT	CASTDGYTDTQYF
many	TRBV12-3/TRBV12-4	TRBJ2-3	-	TGTGCCAGCAGACCCCAGGGGACAGATACGCAGTATTTT	CASRPQGTDTQYF
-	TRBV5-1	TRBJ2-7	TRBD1	TGCGCCAGCAGCCGGGACAGTCTCTACTACGAGCAGTACTTC	CASSRDSLYYEQYF
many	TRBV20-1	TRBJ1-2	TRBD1	TGCAGTGCTAGAGACTCCGGGACAGGCGGGGGCTATGGCTACACCTTC	CSARDSGTGGGYGYTF
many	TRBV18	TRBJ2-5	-	TGTGCCAGCTCACCAGACTACCAAGAGACCCAGTACTTC	CASSPDYQETQYF
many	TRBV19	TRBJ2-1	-	TGTGCCAGTAGGGCCTCCGGGACCAAAGAACAGTTCTTC	CASRASGTKEQFF
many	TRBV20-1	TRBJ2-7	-	TGCAGTGCTCCTAACGGACCCTACGAGCAGTACTTC	CSAPNGPYEQYF
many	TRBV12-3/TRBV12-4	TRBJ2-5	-	TGTGCCAGCAGTCCCCAGGGACCAACAAAAGAGACCCAGTACTTC	CASSPQGPTKETQYF
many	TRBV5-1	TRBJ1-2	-	TGCGCCAGCAGCCCCGACAGCTTCTATGGCTACACCTTC	CASSPDSFYGYTF
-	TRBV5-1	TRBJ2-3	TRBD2	TGCGCCAGCAGCTTGAAACTAGCGGGAGGATTGACAGATACGCAGTATTTT	CASSLKLAGGLTDTQYF
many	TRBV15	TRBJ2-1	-	TGTGCCACCAGCAGAGCTAGGGGGGAAAATGAGCAGTTCTTC	CATSRARGENEQFF
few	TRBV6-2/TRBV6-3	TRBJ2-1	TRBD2	TGTGCCAGCAGCCCCCGGGAGGGGGTTTATGAGCAGTTCTTC	CASSPREGVYEQFF
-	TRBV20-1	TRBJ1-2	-	TGCAGTGCTAACAGGGAAGGAGGCTACACCTTC	CSANREGGYTF
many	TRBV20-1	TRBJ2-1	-	TGCAGTGCTAGGGGGACAAGCTCCTACAATGAGCAGTTCTTC	CSARGTSSYNEQFF
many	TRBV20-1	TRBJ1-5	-	TGCAGTGCTAGAGACTTCCGTGGGACGGGAAATCAGCCCCAGCATTTT	CSARDFRGTGNQPQHF
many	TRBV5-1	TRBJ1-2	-	TGCGCCAGCAGCCCGACAGGAGACTATGGCTACACCTTC	CASSPTGDYGYTF
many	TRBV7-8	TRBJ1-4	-	TGTGCCAGCAGCCTCCTCAGGTCAACTAATGAAAAACTGTTTTTT	CASSLLRSTNEKLFF
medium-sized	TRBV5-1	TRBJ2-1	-	TGCGCCAGCCGTCCGGCGGAGAGGGCGACGAATGAGCAGTTCTTC	CASRPAERATNEQFF
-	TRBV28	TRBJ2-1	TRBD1	TGTGCCACGTACAGGGGGGATATGGATGAGCAGTTCTTC	CATYRGDMDEQFF
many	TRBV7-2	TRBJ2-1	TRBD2	TGTGCCAGCAAGAAATGGGACCGGGGGGGGTACTACAATGAGCAGTTCTTC	CASKKWDRGGYYNEQFF
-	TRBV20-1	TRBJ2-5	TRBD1	TGTAGTGCTAGAAGACAGGGCCTGGATGAGACCCAGTACTTC	CSARRQGLDETQYF
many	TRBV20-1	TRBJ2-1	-	TGCAGTGCTAGAAAAAGGGACGCAGGCAATGAGCAGTTCTTC	CSARKRDAGNEQFF